A single T cell receptor (beta chain) is shown here with its context. The antigen remains undetermined. In germline, CDR1 is SGHDT, CDR2 YYEEEE. The V gene lost 2 bases and the J gene lost 5 bases, with 14 bases spanning the gap. The CDR3 contains 14 residues. The table came from immunoSEQ multiplex PCR; TCRdb's copy has only in-frame clones and leaves some out. The table has over 120,000 clones, about 94% seen once. The data were obtained in a study of T cell responses to AZD1222 COVID-19 vaccine. Study-wide findings and caveats: The number of AZD1222 recipients seropositive at baseline was only five to seven. Reportedly, close to half of spike-specific TCRs are directed against unmutated variant regions. CD4 TCRs associated with vaccination spanned spike, dominating at 160-218 and 743-854. It should be noted that donors were predominantly white British and more often female, and clonal diversity was possibly underestimated.

Sequencing used peripheral blood, obtained on day 0 of AZD1222 vaccination. The clonotype comes from an adult in good health. The rearrangement links TRBV5-6 to TRBJ2-7; D might be TRBD1 or TRBD2, each matching 6 bases. Written as DNA, the CDR3 is TGTGCCAGCAGCTTCCCCGGGGGCGGACACGAGCAGTACTTC. This gives the protein CASSFPGGGHEQYF. The variable domain in full, completed from reference TRBV5-6 and TRBJ2-7, reads DAGVTQSPTHLIKTRGQQVTLRCSPKSGHDTVSWYQQALGQGPQFIFQYYEEEERQRGNFPDRFSGHQFPNYSSELNVNALLLGDSALYLCASSFPGGGHEQYFGPGTRLTVT.